The TCR beta chain under discussion was sequenced for a study of control samples from healthy donors and cancer patients. The CDR3 is 13 amino acids. The J segment lost 7 bases and the V segment lost 8 bases, leaving 5 bases of the junction unmatched. Profiled with immunoSEQ multiplex PCR; TCRdb holds only in-frame clones, not every one. Of some 150,000 clones in the sample, approximately 94% were seen once. V usage is TRBV12-3 or TRBV12-4 and J usage is TRBJ1-6; 7 bases match TRBD1. The receptor was derived from a man aged 35 to 55 in good health. The sequenced sample consisted of blood. CDR3: CASELGQNSPLHF. The CDR3 DNA reads TGTGCCAGCGAGTTGGGACAGAATTCACCCCTCCACTTT.